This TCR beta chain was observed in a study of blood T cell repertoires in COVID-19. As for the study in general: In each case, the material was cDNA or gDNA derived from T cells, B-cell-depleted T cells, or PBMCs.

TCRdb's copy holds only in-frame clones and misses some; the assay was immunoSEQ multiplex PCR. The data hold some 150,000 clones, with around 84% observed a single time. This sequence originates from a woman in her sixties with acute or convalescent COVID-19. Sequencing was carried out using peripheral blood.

Written as DNA, the CDR3 is TGTGCCAGCAGTTTAAAGGGAATCGGGATTCAGCCCCAGCATTTT. The encoded protein is CASSLKGIGIQPQHF. The chain uses TRBV27 and TRBJ1-5; no clear D. The V end lost 2 bases, the J end lost 6 bases, and 14 bases lay between the germline ends. The CDR3 totals 15 residues. CDR1 and CDR2 (germline): MNHEY, SMNVEV (reference sequence).